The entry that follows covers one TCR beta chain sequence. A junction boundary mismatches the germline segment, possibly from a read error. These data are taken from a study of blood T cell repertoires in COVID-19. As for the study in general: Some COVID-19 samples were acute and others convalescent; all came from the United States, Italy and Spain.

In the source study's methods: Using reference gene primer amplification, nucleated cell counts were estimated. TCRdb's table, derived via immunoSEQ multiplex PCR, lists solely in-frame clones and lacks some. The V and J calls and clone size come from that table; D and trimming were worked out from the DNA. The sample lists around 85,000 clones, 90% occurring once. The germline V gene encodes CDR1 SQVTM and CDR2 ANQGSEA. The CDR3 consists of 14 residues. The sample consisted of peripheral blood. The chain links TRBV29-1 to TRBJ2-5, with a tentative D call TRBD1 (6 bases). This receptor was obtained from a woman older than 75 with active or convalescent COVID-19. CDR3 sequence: CSVAPRDNQEIQYF. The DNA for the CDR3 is TGCAGCGTTGCCCCTAGGGACAACCAAGAGATCCAGTACTTC.